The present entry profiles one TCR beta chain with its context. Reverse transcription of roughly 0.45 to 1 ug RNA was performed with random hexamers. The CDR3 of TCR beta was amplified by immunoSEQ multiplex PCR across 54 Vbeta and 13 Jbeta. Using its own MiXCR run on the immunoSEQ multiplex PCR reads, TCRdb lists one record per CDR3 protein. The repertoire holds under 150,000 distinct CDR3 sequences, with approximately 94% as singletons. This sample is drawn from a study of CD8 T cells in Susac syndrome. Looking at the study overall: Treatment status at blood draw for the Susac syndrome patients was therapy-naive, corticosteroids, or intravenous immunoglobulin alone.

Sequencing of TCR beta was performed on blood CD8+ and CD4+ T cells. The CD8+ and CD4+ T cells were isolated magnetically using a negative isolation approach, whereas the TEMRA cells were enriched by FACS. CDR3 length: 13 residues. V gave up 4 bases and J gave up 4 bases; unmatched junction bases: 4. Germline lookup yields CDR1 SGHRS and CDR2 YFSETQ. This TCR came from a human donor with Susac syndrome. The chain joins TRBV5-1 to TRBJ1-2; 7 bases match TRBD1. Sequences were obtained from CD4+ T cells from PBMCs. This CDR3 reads CASSRGTAYGYTF. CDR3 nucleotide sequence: TGCGCCAGCAGCCGTGGGACAGCCTATGGCTACACCTTC.